This entry lists 26 T cell receptor beta chains sequenced from one sample in a study of CD4 T cells in relation to SARS-CoV-2 and coronaviruses. CD4+ T cells from unexposed donors were obtained before the COVID-19 pandemic (2011-2018). CD4+ T cells were isolated from the cells after roughly 11 days of culture. Sequencing was performed with immunoSEQ multiplex PCR; in TCRdb, only in-frame clones are kept and a portion is missing. The sample lists just under 20,000 clones; about 80% were seen once. Their cognate antigens are unknown. Sample: CD4+ T cells from PBMCs, cultured in vitro. The receptors here all came from a human donor in good health.

This chain uses TRBV19 with TRBJ2-2; perhaps D is TRBD1 or TRBD2 (7 bases each). V was shortened by 9 bases and J by 4 bases, with 15 bases between the two germline ends. CDR3 length: 14 amino acids. Germline CDR1 reads LNHDA; CDR2 reads SQIVND (reference sequence). The CDR3 DNA reads TGTGCCAGGGCGACAGGGAGGGGCACCGGGGAGCTGTTTTTT. Its translation is CARATGRGTGELFF.

J is TRBJ1-1 and V is TRBV19; 7 positions match TRBD1. Looked up from germline, CDR1 is LNHDA and CDR2 is SQIVND (reference sequence). Trimming cost V 4 bases and J 6 bases; bases outside gene matches: 8. The CDR3 sequence is 14 residues long. CDR3 nucleotides: TGTGCCAGTAGTACCTCGCGGGACAGAGCTGAAGCTTTCTTT. This sequence encodes CASSTSRDRAEAFF.

This clone was seen more than once but under ten times. J is TRBJ2-7 and V is TRBV5-1; D unresolved. The germline gives CDR1 SGHRS, CDR2 YFSETQ. The V gene lost 1 base and the J gene lost 0 bases, with 11 bases spanning the gap. The CDR3 is 15 amino acids. The chain's CDR3 is CASSLMVSSSYEQYF. The CDR3 bases are TGCGCCAGCAGCTTGATGGTAAGCAGCTCCTACGAGCAGTACTTC.

This clone was seen once. The CDR3: CASNPRTALNTEAFF. Here the CDR3 DNA reads TGCGCCAGCAACCCTCGGACAGCTCTGAACACTGAAGCTTTCTTT. The J gene is TRBJ1-1, the V gene TRBV4-1, with D possibly TRBD1 on 6 matching bases. The V and J ends lost 7 bases and 0 bases respectively, with 15 bases between them. Germline V lookup: CDR1 MGHRA, CDR2 YSYEKL. The CDR3 totals 15 residues.

There are a few counts of this clone. J is TRBJ1-1 and V is TRBV3-1 (or the pseudogene TRBV3-2); the D gene is possibly TRBD1 (6 bases). The length of the CDR3 is 14 residues. Germline loops: CDR1 LGHDT, CDR2 YNNKEL (reference sequence). Trimming pared 0 bases from V and 7 bases from J, leaving 12 bases between. CDR3 sequence (DNA): TGTGCCAGCAGCCAAGATTGGACAGCCCGTGAAGCTTTCTTT. Protein sequence: CASSQDWTAREAFF.

The J gene is TRBJ1-3, the V gene TRBV7-2; D is uncertain. The CDR3 totals 15 residues. V was pared by 1 base and J by 0 bases, with 7 bases between. Germline CDR1 SGHTA, CDR2 FQGNSA. The CDR3, as DNA: TGTGCCAGCAGCTTAGACCTGAGCTCTGGAAACACCATATATTTT. It encodes CASSLDLSSGNTIYF. The variable domain in full, completed from reference TRBV7-2 and TRBJ1-3, reads GAGVSQSPSNKVTEKGKDVELRCDPISGHTALYWYRQSLGQGLEFLIYFQGNSAPDKSGLPSDRFSAERTGGSVSTLTIQRTQQEDSAVYLCASSLDLSSGNTIYFGEGSWLTVV.

The V call is TRBV6-6, the J call TRBJ1-2, with 9 bases that match TRBD1. The CDR3 extends over 13 amino acids. In germline, CDR1 is MNHNY, CDR2 SVGAGI (reference sequence). J lost 6 bases, V lost 7 bases, and 6 bases had no gene match. CDR3 amino acids: CASISGTGNGYTF. In DNA, the CDR3 is TGTGCCAGCATTTCCGGGACAGGGAATGGCTACACCTTC.

The chain employs TRBV7-2 and TRBJ2-1; the D is unclear. The CDR3 spans 11 residues. The V gene lost 1 base and the J gene lost 9 bases, with 4 bases spanning the gap. CDR1 and CDR2 (germline): SGHTA, FQGNSA. Here the CDR3 DNA reads TGTGCCAGCAGCTTAGAGGTTGAGCAGTTCTTC. Amino acid sequence: CASSLEVEQFF.

The V and J genes are TRBV4-1 and TRBJ2-3, with D tentatively TRBD1 (6 bases). Germline V gene lookup returns CDR1 MGHRA and CDR2 YSYEKL. Trimming pared 2 bases from V and 1 base from J, leaving 25 bases between. This CDR3 spans 20 amino acids. The CDR3 is CASSQLAVRGKGLGTDTQYF. The CDR3 DNA reads as TGCGCCAGCAGCCAACTGGCGGTCAGGGGAAAGGGATTAGGCACAGATACGCAGTATTTT.

The table lists this clone with a few counts. The J gene is TRBJ2-7, the V gene TRBV14, with D possibly TRBD2 on 6 matching bases. The ends were cut back, 4 bases at V and 5 bases at J, with 12 bases in the middle. This CDR3 is built from 13 residues. CDR1 is SGHDN, CDR2 FVKESK, per germline. The CDR3 is CASSPVGGDEQYF. Here the CDR3 DNA reads TGTGCCAGCAGCCCCGTCGGCGGGGACGAGCAGTACTTC.

This chain links TRBV3-1 (or the pseudogene TRBV3-2) with TRBJ2-3, with 8 bases identical to TRBD2. The germline V gene encodes CDR1 LGHDT and CDR2 YNNKEL (reference sequence). CDR3 length: 15 amino acids. Losses at the gene ends were 4 bases for V and 0 bases for J; bases not matched to a gene: 3. As DNA, the CDR3 is TGTGCCAGCAGCCCCGTAGCGGGAAGCACAGATACGCAGTATTTT. It codes for CASSPVAGSTDTQYF.

CDR3 sequence reads: CASSFGRGLRYGYTF. The CDR3, as DNA: TGTGCCAGCAGTTTTGGCAGGGGGCTGAGGTATGGCTACACCTTC. This chain uses TRBV11-2 with TRBJ1-2; 8 bases agree with TRBD1. V lost 6 bases to trimming and J lost 5 bases; unmatched junction nucleotides: 11. Germline V CDR1 and CDR2: SGHAT, FQNNGV. The CDR3 has 15 amino acids.

The gene calls are TRBV5-1 and TRBJ1-4, with D unclear. This CDR3 spans 15 amino acids. The V gene lost 0 bases and the J gene lost 7 bases, with 13 bases spanning the gap. Germline V gene data show CDR1 as SGHRS and CDR2 as YFSETQ. The chain's CDR3 is CASSLAVSWGEKLFF. The CDR3 DNA sequence: TGCGCCAGCAGCTTGGCCGTTTCATGGGGTGAAAAACTGTTTTTT.

V usage is TRBV29-1 and J usage is TRBJ1-2; tentatively, D is TRBD1 (6 bases). The germline CDR1 and CDR2 sequences are SQVTM and ANQGSEA. The CDR3 sequence is 14 residues long. V dropped 1 base and J dropped 4 bases, with 13 bases sitting between them. Here the CDR3 reads CSVEVVGGSYGYTF. The DNA of the CDR3 is TGCAGCGTTGAAGTGGTAGGGGGGAGCTATGGCTACACCTTC.

The gene calls are TRBV10-3 and TRBJ1-4, with TRBD1 matching 7 bases. Germline-derived CDR1 and CDR2 are ENHRY and SYGVKD. CDR3 length: 15 amino acids. After removal of 5 bases from V and 5 bases from J, the junction contained 8 bases not matched to a gene. The CDR3 spells CAISKEQGRNEKLFF. DNA for the CDR3: TGTGCCATCAGTAAAGAACAGGGGAGAAATGAAAAACTGTTTTTT.

This clone was found a few times. The CDR3 sequence: CASSLWRGGGDTQYF. The DNA of the CDR3 is TGTGCCAGCAGCTTGTGGCGGGGGGGCGGAGATACGCAGTATTTT. V and J are TRBV5-4 and TRBJ2-3; 9 bases align to TRBD2. This CDR3 region has 15 residues. The V gene's germline CDR1 is SGHNT and CDR2 YYREEE (reference sequence). V lost 1 base and J lost 5; bases outside the gene matches: 5. Filled out from reference TRBV5-4 and TRBJ2-3, the complete variable domain reads ETGVTQSPTHLIKTRGQQVTLRCSSQSGHNTVSWYQQALGQGPQFIFQYYREEENGRGNFPPRFSGLQFPNYSSELNVNALELDDSALYLCASSLWRGGGDTQYFGPGTRLTVL.

This clone appeared a few times. The V gene is TRBV2, the J gene TRBJ1-5; D uncertain. The germline V gene encodes CDR1 SNHLY and CDR2 FYNNEI. Trimming left V 2 bases short and J 2 bases short, with 16 bases between. CDR3 size: 17 residues. The CDR3 sequence: CASSESLGYWGNQPQHF. In DNA form, the CDR3 reads TGTGCCAGCAGTGAAAGTCTCGGGTATTGGGGCAATCAGCCCCAGCATTTT.

The chain links TRBV4-1 to TRBJ2-5; D is unresolved. Trimming took 4 bases from V and 4 from J, leaving 7 bases between them. The CDR3 spans 12 residues. Germline CDR1 MGHRA, CDR2 YSYEKL. CDR3 bases: TGCGCCAGCAGCCGACCGGGAGAGACCCAGTACTTC. This translates into CASSRPGETQYF.

The chain links TRBV5-6 to TRBJ2-5; 10 bases agree with TRBD2. The CDR3 length is 18 residues. The germline gives CDR1 SGHDT, CDR2 YYEEEE. The V and J ends lost 3 bases and 0 bases, in that order; junction bases with no gene match: 11. The CDR3 nucleotides read TGTGCCAGCAGCTCCCCCCTTACTAGCGGGGCCCACCAAGAGACCCAGTACTTC. This translates into CASSSPLTSGAHQETQYF.

By proportion, this clone is large. This sequence joins TRBV19 and TRBJ2-1, with D maybe TRBD2 (6 bases). Deletions cut 7 bases from V and 9 bases from J, with 16 bases between. CDR1 and CDR2 from the germline V gene are LNHDA and SQIVND (reference sequence). CDR3 length: 13 residues. The CDR3 sequence is CASTERGLGEQFF. The CDR3 DNA sequence: TGTGCCAGTACCGAGAGGGGACTCGGTGAGCAGTTCTTC.

The chain combines TRBV6-5 with TRBJ1-1, with D unresolved. This CDR3 has 14 amino acids. The V end was cut by 6 bases, the J end by 1 base, with 12 bases between. Germline values: CDR1 MNHEY, CDR2 SVGAGI. The CDR3 is CASRRVGGNTEAFF. CDR3 in DNA: TGTGCCAGCAGGCGGGTGGGAGGGAACACTGAAGCTTTCTTT.

On this clone itself: The sample contains more than one DNA sequence encoding this CDR3. The chain joins TRBV27 to TRBJ1-2, with 10 positions matching TRBD1. Germline values: CDR1 MNHEY, CDR2 SMNVEV (reference sequence). There are 14 residues in the CDR3. V shed 5 bases, J shed 8 bases, and the junction held 8 bases outside the gene matches. The CDR3 loop reads CASSTRQGAGGYTF. The DNA for the CDR3 is TGTGCCAGCAGTACCCGACAGGGGGCAGGGGGCTACACCTTC.

The J gene is TRBJ2-5, the V gene TRBV5-1; 11 nucleotides line up with TRBD1. CDR1 is SGHRS and CDR2 is YFSETQ in the germline V gene. There are 16 residues in the CDR3. The V segment lost 4 bases and the J segment 2 bases; nucleotides outside the gene matches: 7. The CDR3 is CASSRSGTGGQETQYF. As DNA, the CDR3 is TGCGCCAGCAGCCGCTCCGGGACAGGGGGTCAAGAGACCCAGTACTTC.

The V gene is TRBV28, the J gene TRBJ1-1, with D unclear. The CDR3 is made up of 11 amino acids. Germline CDR1 and CDR2: MDHEN and SYDVKM. V lost 8 bases to trimming and J lost 6 bases, with 10 bases between them. CDR3 sequence: CASSDGPEAFF. CDR3 in DNA: TGTGCCAGCTCAGACGGGCCTGAAGCTTTCTTT.

The chain combines TRBV7-3 with TRBJ2-3; TRBD2 agrees at 10 bases. This CDR3 comprises 16 residues. V trimming: 2 bases; J trimming: 6 bases; junction bases outside the gene matches: 8. CDR1 SGHTA and CDR2 FQGTGA come from the germline V gene. The CDR3 sequence is CASSLLPSGSGDTQYF. CDR3 bases: TGTGCCAGCAGCTTACTTCCTAGCGGGAGTGGTGATACGCAGTATTTT.

This rearrangement joins TRBV3-1 (or the pseudogene TRBV3-2) to TRBJ2-7; tentative D call: TRBD1 (5 bases). CDR3 size: 13 residues. In germline, CDR1 is LGHDT, CDR2 YNNKEL (reference sequence). With 4 bases removed from V and 4 bases from J, the gap between germline ends came to 11 bases. The CDR3 DNA sequence: TGTGCCAGCAGCCGCGCACAGGATTACGAGCAGTACTTC. As protein: CASSRAQDYEQYF.